This T cell receptor (beta chain) emerged from a study of blood T cells in healthy people across ages. Study-level points and caveats: The study could not conclusively compare naive and antigen-experienced cells, given its unsorted PBMCs. Considered underestimates were the diversity estimates obtained from one million T cells. Long-lived donors had more naive CD4+ cells and higher diversity than aged donors.

Caucasian individuals from Russia who were healthy and aged about 6 to 90 acted as donors. Primed by a sample-barcoded 5' primer and a J-beta primer mix, a second PCR proceeded for 7 to 11 cycles. TCRdb independently ran MiXCR on the 5' RACE reads; one entry per CDR3 protein. The data show 1.5 million to 2 million distinct CDR3 sequences, about 39% seen once. Trimming removed 1 base at V and 6 bases at J, with 24 bases between. Per the germline V gene, CDR1 is MGHRA and CDR2 is YSYEKL. This CDR3 is 18 amino acids long. Concerning this clonotype itself: Its antigen is not known.

The chain has TRBV4-1 and TRBJ1-2; tentative D call: TRBD1 (6 bases). The sample taken for sequencing was blood. The source of this sequence is a human donor in good health. CDR3 nucleotide sequence: TGCGCCAGCAGCCAAGTAGACGTCCCCGCCAGGGGTATAAATGGCTACACCTTC. As protein: CASSQVDVPARGINGYTF.